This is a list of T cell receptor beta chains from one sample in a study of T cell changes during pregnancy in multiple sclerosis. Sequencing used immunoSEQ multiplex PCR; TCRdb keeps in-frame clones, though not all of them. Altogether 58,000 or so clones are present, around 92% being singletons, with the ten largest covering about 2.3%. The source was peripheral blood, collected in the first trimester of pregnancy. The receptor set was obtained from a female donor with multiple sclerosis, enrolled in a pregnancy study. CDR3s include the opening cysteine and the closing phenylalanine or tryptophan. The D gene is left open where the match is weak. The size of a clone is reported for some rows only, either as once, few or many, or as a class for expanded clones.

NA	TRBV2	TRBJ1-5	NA	TGTGCCAGCAAGCCAGGGGCCACCGGCAATCAGCCCCAGCATTTT	CASKPGATGNQPQHF
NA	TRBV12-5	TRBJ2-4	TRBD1	TGTGCTAGTGGTTTGGGGACAGGGAACATTCAGTACTTC	CASGLGTGNIQYF
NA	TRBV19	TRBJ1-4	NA	TGTGCCAGTAGCGTCACCCCGGCTATAGCAAAACTGTTTTTT	CASSVTPAIAKLFF
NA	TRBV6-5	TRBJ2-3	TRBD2	TGTGCCAGCACCCCGGGAGGTAGCACAGATACGCAGTATTTT	CASTPGGSTDTQYF
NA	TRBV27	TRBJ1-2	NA	TGTGCCAGCAGCCTAGGGGCTGATGCCAGGCTGGGCTACACCTTC	CASSLGADARLGYTF
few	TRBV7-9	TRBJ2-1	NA	TGTGCCAGCAGCTTTTTTCGGGGTGAGCAGTTCTTC	CASSFFRGEQFF
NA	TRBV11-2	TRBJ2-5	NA	TGTGCCAGCAGCTCCTTCACCGGTGAGACCCAGTACTTC	CASSSFTGETQYF
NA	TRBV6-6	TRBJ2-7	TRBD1	TGTGCCAGCAGTTACCCGGGACAGGTATCATTCTACGAGCAGTACTTC	CASSYPGQVSFYEQYF
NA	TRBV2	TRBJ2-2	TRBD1	TGTGCCAGCACCGGACAGGGATACACCGGGGAGCTGTTTTTT	CASTGQGYTGELFF
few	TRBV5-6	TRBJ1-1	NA	TGTGCCAGCAGCTCACCAACAGGGCCTTGGACTGAAGCTTTCTTT	CASSSPTGPWTEAFF
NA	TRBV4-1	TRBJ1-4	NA	TGCGCCAGCAGCCAAGTTTCAGCAGGATCAAATGAAAAACTGTTTTTT	CASSQVSAGSNEKLFF
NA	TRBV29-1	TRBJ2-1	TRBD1	TGCAGCGTTTCCGGGACAGGGGAAAGGGTTGAGCAGTTCTTC	CSVSGTGERVEQFF
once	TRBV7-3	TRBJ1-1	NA	TGTGCCAGCAGTCTCGCCTTGAGCACTGAAGCTTTCTTT	CASSLALSTEAFF
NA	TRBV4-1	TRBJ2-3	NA	TGCGCCAGCAGCCCCCGCCTTGAAGCGGGTAGCACAGATACGCAGTATTTT	CASSPRLEAGSTDTQYF
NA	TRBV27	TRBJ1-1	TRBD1	TGTGCCAGCACTTCATCCGGGACAGTCATGAACACTGAAGCTTTCTTT	CASTSSGTVMNTEAFF
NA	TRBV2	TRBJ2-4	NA	TGTGCCAGCACCCCAGAGGCCCCAGAAAACATTCAGTACTTC	CASTPEAPENIQYF
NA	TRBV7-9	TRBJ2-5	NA	TGTGCCAGCAGCTTATCTACTACCCAAGAGACCCAGTACTTC	CASSLSTTQETQYF
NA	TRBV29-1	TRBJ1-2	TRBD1	TGCAGCGTTCTGGGGGACAGGGGGGAAATCGGAGGCTATGGCTACACCTTC	CSVLGDRGEIGGYGYTF
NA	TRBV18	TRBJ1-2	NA	TGTGCCAGCTCACCGGTAGGGGTCCATGGCTACACCTTC	CASSPVGVHGYTF
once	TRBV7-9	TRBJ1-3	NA	TGTGCCACCTCGGACAGTTTTGGAAACACCATATATTTT	CATSDSFGNTIYF
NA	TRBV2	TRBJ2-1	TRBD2	TGTGCCAGCAGTGGGGGGGGGTCCTCCTACAATGAGCAGTTCTTC	CASSGGGSSYNEQFF
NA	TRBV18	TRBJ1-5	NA	TGTGCCAGCTCAACCACCGGGGTGGAGCCCCAGCATTTT	CASSTTGVEPQHF
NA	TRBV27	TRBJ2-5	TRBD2	TGTGCCAGCAGCCCCTCGGGACTAGCGGGAGGGGAGACCCAGTACTTC	CASSPSGLAGGETQYF
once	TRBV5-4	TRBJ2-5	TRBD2	TGTGCCAGCAGCCCCGGGACTAACCAAGAGACCCAGTACTTC	CASSPGTNQETQYF
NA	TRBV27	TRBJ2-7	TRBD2	TGTGCCAGCAGTAACCCCCGGACTAGCGGCGCCTACGAGCAGTACTTC	CASSNPRTSGAYEQYF
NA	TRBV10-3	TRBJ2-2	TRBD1	TGTGCCATCAGTACAGGGGATCTAAACTTCGGCGGGGAGCTGTTTTTT	CAISTGDLNFGGELFF
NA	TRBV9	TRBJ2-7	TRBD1	TGTGCCAGCAGCCCCCGGGACAGGTCCTACGAGCAGTACTTC	CASSPRDRSYEQYF
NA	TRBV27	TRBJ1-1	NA	TGTGCCAGCAGTTCACGGGGGAGGGAGGGGCGCACTGAAGCTTTCTTT	CASSSRGREGRTEAFF
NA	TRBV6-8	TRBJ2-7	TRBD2	TGTGCCAGCAGTTACACTAGCGAGAGCTCCTACGAGCAGTACTTC	CASSYTSESSYEQYF
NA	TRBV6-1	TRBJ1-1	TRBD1	TGTGCCAGCAGTTGGGACAGGGGGACTGAAGCTTTCTTT	CASSWDRGTEAFF
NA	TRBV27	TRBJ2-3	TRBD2	TGTGCCAGCAGGGGGGGACTAGCGGGAGGCCGGACAGATACGCAGTATTTT	CASRGGLAGGRTDTQYF
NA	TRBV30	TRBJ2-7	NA	TGTGCCTGGAGTCCGCCCAGAGCAGGAACCTACGAGCAGTACTTC	CAWSPPRAGTYEQYF
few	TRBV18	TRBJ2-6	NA	TGTGCCAGCTCACCACGAGCTCAAGACTCTGGGGCCAACGTCCTGACTTTC	CASSPRAQDSGANVLTF
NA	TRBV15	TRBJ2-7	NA	TGTGCCACCAGCAGAGAGGTGTTGAGCTCCTACGAGCAGTACTTC	CATSREVLSSYEQYF
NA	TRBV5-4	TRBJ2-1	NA	TGTGCCAGCAGCTTGGAGACGAGCGATGAGCAGTTCTTC	CASSLETSDEQFF
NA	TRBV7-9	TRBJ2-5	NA	TGTGCCAGCAGCCACCCCAGGGGACGAGAGACCCAGTACTTC	CASSHPRGRETQYF
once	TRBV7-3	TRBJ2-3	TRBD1	TGTGCCAGCAGCTGGGGACAGGGTATCGATACGCAGTATTTT	CASSWGQGIDTQYF
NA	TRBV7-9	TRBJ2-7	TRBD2	TGTGCCAGCAGCGCGGGACTAGCGGCCTACGAGCAGTACTTC	CASSAGLAAYEQYF
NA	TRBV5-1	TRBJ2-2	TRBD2	TGCGCCAGCAGCTTGGTGGGACTAGCGGGCCCCGGGGAGCTGTTTTTT	CASSLVGLAGPGELFF
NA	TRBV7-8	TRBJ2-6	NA	TGTGCCAGCAGCTTAGTCATCTCTGGGGCCAACGTCCTGACTTTC	CASSLVISGANVLTF
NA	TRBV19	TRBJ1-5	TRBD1	TGTGCCAGTAGTATCTCGGGACAGGGGTTAGAGCCCCAGCATTTT	CASSISGQGLEPQHF
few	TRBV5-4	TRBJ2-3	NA	TGTGCCAGCAGAGACCAGCGGGCTAGCACAGATACGCAGTATTTT	CASRDQRASTDTQYF
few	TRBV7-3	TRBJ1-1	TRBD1	TGTGCCAGCAGCGTCACAGGGGGAACTGAAGCTTTCTTT	CASSVTGGTEAFF
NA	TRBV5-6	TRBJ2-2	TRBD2	TGTGCCAGCAGCTTGGGTCTAGCGGGATACCGGGAGCTGTTTTTT	CASSLGLAGYRELFF
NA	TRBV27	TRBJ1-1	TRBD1	TGTGCCAGCAGAACAGGGGGCATGAACACTGAAGCTTTCTTT	CASRTGGMNTEAFF
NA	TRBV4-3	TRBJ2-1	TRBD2	TGCGCCAGCAGCCAACTAGCGGGAGGGCAGAATGAGCAGTTCTTC	CASSQLAGGQNEQFF
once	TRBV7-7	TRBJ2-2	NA	TGTGCTAGCAGCTTAGCGATTACAAACACCGGGGAGCTGTTTTTT	CASSLAITNTGELFF
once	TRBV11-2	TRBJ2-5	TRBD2	TGTGCCAGCAGCTTAAGCGGCGGGAGGGAGACCCAGTACTTC	CASSLSGGRETQYF
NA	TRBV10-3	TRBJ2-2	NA	TGTGCCATCAGTCCCGACGACTTAGCCGGGGAGCTGTTTTTT	CAISPDDLAGELFF
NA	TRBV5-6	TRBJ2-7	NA	TGTGCCAGCAGCTTATTTGCGAGCCACGAGCAGTACTTC	CASSLFASHEQYF
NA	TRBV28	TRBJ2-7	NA	TGTGCCAGCAGTCCCCGGACGGGGGAGCAGTACTTC	CASSPRTGEQYF
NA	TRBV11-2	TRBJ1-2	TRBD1	TGTGCCAGCAGCCAAACCGGGACAGGGGGCCGGGGCTACACCTTC	CASSQTGTGGRGYTF
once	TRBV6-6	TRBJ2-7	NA	TGTGCCAGCGGGCAGGGGGGCGAGCAGTACTTC	CASGQGGEQYF
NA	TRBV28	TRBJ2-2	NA	TGTGCCAGCAGACAGGGCAGCACCGGGGAGCTGTTTTTT	CASRQGSTGELFF
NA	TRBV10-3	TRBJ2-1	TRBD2	TGTGCCATCAGTGAGGGGACTAGCGGCAATGAGCAGTTCTTC	CAISEGTSGNEQFF
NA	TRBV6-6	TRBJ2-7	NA	TGTGCCAGCAGTTACTCTGGAGGGAGTCCCTACGAGCAGTACTTC	CASSYSGGSPYEQYF
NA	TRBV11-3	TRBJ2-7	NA	TGTGCCAGCAGCCAGATACAGGGCTCCGACGAGCAGTACTTC	CASSQIQGSDEQYF